This is a list of T cell receptor beta chains from one sample in a study of molecular identifiers for immune sequencing clone quantification. TCRdb called the PCR reads again in MiXCR, with one record for every CDR3 protein. Altogether 350,000 or so distinct CDR3 sequences are present, about a fifth being singletons, with the ten largest covering 0.81%. The sample consisted of naive CD8+ T cells from blood, with Jurkat cell RNA spiked in. All receptors derive from a human donor in good health. Some libraries in this study had Jurkat cell RNA spiked in. Each CDR3 is given with its conserved first and last residue. A D gene is named only where the DNA matches it firmly. Clone size, where shown, is once, few, many, or a class for clones that have expanded.

j_gene: TRBJ1-2
abundance: many
len: 14
d_gene: TRBD1
v_gene: TRBV6-5
CDR3aa: CASSPDRANYGYTF
CDR3nt: TGTGCCAGCAGTCCGGACAGGGCGAACTATGGCTACACCTTC

j_gene: TRBJ2-2
abundance: many
len: 16
d_gene: TRBD2
v_gene: TRBV7-9
CDR3aa: CASSSHRTSGAGELFF
CDR3nt: TGTGCCAGCAGCTCCCACCGGACTAGCGGGGCCGGGGAGCTGTTTTTT

j_gene: TRBJ1-5
abundance: -
len: 16
d_gene: -
v_gene: TRBV12-5
CDR3aa: CASGLGQGGGNQPQHF
CDR3nt: TGTGCTAGTGGTTTGGGGCAGGGAGGAGGCAATCAGCCCCAGCATTTT

j_gene: TRBJ2-6
abundance: -
len: 17
d_gene: TRBD1
v_gene: TRBV11-2
CDR3aa: CASSPWTGASGANVLTF
CDR3nt: TGTGCCAGCAGCCCCTGGACAGGAGCGTCTGGGGCCAACGTCCTGACTTTC

j_gene: TRBJ2-3
abundance: many
len: 12
d_gene: -
v_gene: TRBV29-1
CDR3aa: CSVVPSTDTQYF
CDR3nt: TGCAGCGTTGTTCCGAGCACAGATACGCAGTATTTT

j_gene: TRBJ1-4
abundance: many
len: 13
d_gene: TRBD1
v_gene: TRBV12-3/TRBV12-4
CDR3aa: CASSTQGDEKLFF
CDR3nt: TGTGCCAGCAGTACCCAGGGGGATGAAAAACTGTTTTTT

j_gene: TRBJ2-3
abundance: few
len: 16
d_gene: TRBD2
v_gene: TRBV27
CDR3aa: CASAPGAGGGTDTQYF
CDR3nt: TGTGCCAGCGCACCGGGGGCGGGAGGTGGCACAGATACGCAGTATTTT

j_gene: TRBJ2-1
abundance: many
len: 15
d_gene: TRBD2
v_gene: TRBV7-6
CDR3aa: CASSLAAGAVNEQFF
CDR3nt: TGTGCCAGCAGCTTAGCTGCGGGAGCGGTCAATGAGCAGTTCTTC

j_gene: TRBJ2-7
abundance: many
len: 14
d_gene: -
v_gene: TRBV2
CDR3aa: CASSDPANMREQYF
CDR3nt: TGTGCCAGCAGTGACCCGGCCAATATGCGGGAGCAGTACTTC

j_gene: TRBJ2-5
abundance: many
len: 16
d_gene: -
v_gene: TRBV2
CDR3aa: CASSEAAGRSQETQYF
CDR3nt: TGTGCCAGCAGTGAAGCCGCGGGAAGGTCTCAAGAGACCCAGTACTTC

j_gene: TRBJ1-5
abundance: many
len: 14
d_gene: -
v_gene: TRBV5-4
CDR3aa: CASSLWGSNQPQHF
CDR3nt: TGTGCCAGCAGCTTGTGGGGAAGCAATCAGCCCCAGCATTTT

j_gene: TRBJ2-3
abundance: once
len: 16
d_gene: TRBD1
v_gene: TRBV6-2/TRBV6-3
CDR3aa: CASSFPGQGSPDTQYF
CDR3nt: TGTGCCAGCAGTTTTCCGGGACAGGGGAGCCCAGATACGCAGTATTTT

j_gene: TRBJ1-1
abundance: many
len: 15
d_gene: -
v_gene: TRBV7-6
CDR3aa: CASSLGPVGNTEAFF
CDR3nt: TGTGCCAGCAGCTTAGGGCCCGTGGGGAACACTGAAGCTTTCTTT

j_gene: TRBJ1-6
abundance: many
len: 17
d_gene: -
v_gene: TRBV5-6
CDR3aa: CASSLEQRSSYNSPLHF
CDR3nt: TGTGCCAGCAGCTTGGAACAGAGGAGCTCCTATAATTCACCCCTCCACTTT

j_gene: TRBJ2-3
abundance: -
len: 14
d_gene: -
v_gene: TRBV12-3/TRBV12-4
CDR3aa: CASSIQTSTDTQYF
CDR3nt: TGTGCCAGCAGTATCCAGACCAGCACAGATACGCAGTATTTT

j_gene: TRBJ2-7
abundance: -
len: 13
d_gene: -
v_gene: TRBV27
CDR3aa: CASSRAAANVQYF
CDR3nt: TGTGCCAGCAGTAGGGCAGCTGCCAACGTGCAGTACTTC

j_gene: TRBJ2-7
abundance: many
len: 13
d_gene: TRBD2
v_gene: TRBV12-3/TRBV12-4
CDR3aa: CASRAGGSYEQYF
CDR3nt: TGTGCCAGCAGGGCGGGGGGTTCCTACGAGCAGTACTTC

j_gene: TRBJ2-7
abundance: -
len: 12
d_gene: -
v_gene: TRBV6-2/TRBV6-3
CDR3aa: CASASDLYEQYF
CDR3nt: TGTGCCAGCGCCTCGGACTTATACGAGCAGTACTTC

j_gene: TRBJ1-5
abundance: -
len: 16
d_gene: -
v_gene: TRBV12-3/TRBV12-4
CDR3aa: CASSPARQSINQPQHF
CDR3nt: TGTGCCAGCAGTCCCGCTCGGCAGTCGATTAATCAGCCCCAGCATTTT

j_gene: TRBJ2-7
abundance: many
len: 13
d_gene: -
v_gene: TRBV6-6
CDR3aa: CASSLLARDEQYF
CDR3nt: TGTGCCAGCAGTTTACTGGCGAGGGATGAGCAGTACTTC

j_gene: TRBJ2-7
abundance: many
len: 15
d_gene: -
v_gene: TRBV7-9
CDR3aa: CASSPDTSGSYEQYF
CDR3nt: TGTGCCAGCAGTCCTGACACATCCGGGTCCTACGAGCAGTACTTC

j_gene: TRBJ2-7
abundance: many
len: 15
d_gene: TRBD1
v_gene: TRBV13
CDR3aa: CASRKDRGTTYEQYF
CDR3nt: TGTGCCAGCAGAAAGGACAGGGGGACGACCTACGAGCAGTACTTC

j_gene: TRBJ2-3
abundance: -
len: 13
d_gene: -
v_gene: TRBV2
CDR3aa: CASTDRFTDTQYF
CDR3nt: TGTGCCAGCACAGACAGATTCACAGATACGCAGTATTTT

j_gene: TRBJ1-5
abundance: -
len: 16
d_gene: -
v_gene: TRBV2
CDR3aa: CASSEAGAFSNQPQHF
CDR3nt: TGTGCCAGCAGTGAAGCAGGAGCCTTTAGCAATCAGCCCCAGCATTTT

j_gene: TRBJ2-7
abundance: many
len: 13
d_gene: -
v_gene: TRBV29-1
CDR3aa: CSVETGSTYEQYF
CDR3nt: TGCAGCGTTGAAACAGGGAGTACCTACGAGCAGTACTTC

j_gene: TRBJ2-3
abundance: many
len: 15
d_gene: -
v_gene: TRBV7-2
CDR3aa: CASSLGGISTDTQYF
CDR3nt: TGTGCCAGCAGCTTAGGAGGGATAAGCACAGATACGCAGTATTTT

j_gene: TRBJ2-1
abundance: many
len: 14
d_gene: -
v_gene: TRBV2
CDR3aa: CASREGSSYNEQFF
CDR3nt: TGTGCCAGCCGCGAAGGGAGCTCCTACAATGAGCAGTTCTTC

j_gene: TRBJ1-1
abundance: many
len: 13
d_gene: TRBD1
v_gene: TRBV4-3
CDR3aa: CASSPRTGAEAFF
CDR3nt: TGCGCCAGCAGCCCAAGGACAGGGGCTGAAGCTTTCTTT